This T cell receptor beta chain was obtained from a study of T cell clonotyping in hematopoietic cell transplantation. The study, taken as a whole, reports: Without cell sorting, CD4 versus CD8 contributions remain unresolved. Few recipient clonotypes overlapped donors; over 95% were de novo at given depth. Pathologically expanded recipient clonotypes increased progressively from day 30 to day 180 as diversity fell.

Germline-derived CDR1 and CDR2 are SNHLY and FYNNEI. This CDR3 is 12 amino acids long. Deletions cut 9 bases from V and 7 bases from J, with 10 bases between. Clones were sequenced by immunoSEQ multiplex PCR, and TCRdb holds only the in-frame ones, with some missing. The data hold some 8,800 clones, with 93% observed a single time. This clone was seen a few times. Its antigen remains unidentified. The receptor comes from a male patient aged 45-59 years who had an allogeneic stem cell transplant from a related donor, so T cells may come from the graft donor. Some clones in this sample may be carry-over from other donors' samples. The sequences come from PBMCs, collected 100 days after allogeneic stem cell transplant. This rearrangement joins TRBV2 to TRBJ1-6, with TRBD1 as a possible D gene (5 bases). CDR3: CARRQMNSPLHF. The CDR3 DNA reads TGTGCCAGACGACAGATGAATTCACCCCTCCACTTT.